This is a list of T cell receptor beta chains from one sample in a study of radiotherapy plus CTLA-4 blockade in lung cancer. TCRdb's table, derived via immunoSEQ multiplex PCR, lists solely in-frame clones and lacks some. The sample contains about 93,000 clones, about 91% of which appear only once. The sequences come from peripheral blood, collected from a patient treated with radiotherapy plus ipilimumab. All receptors come from a human donor with non-small cell lung cancer that progressed on radiotherapy plus ipilimumab. Both conserved end residues are part of each CDR3. Fields, in order: D gene, J gene, clone size, V gene, CDR3 protein, CDR3 DNA. A D gene is named only where the DNA matches it firmly. Some rows mark clone size as missing; the rest say once, few, many or name a class of expanded clone.

-	TRBJ1-2	-	TRBV25-1	CASSEFGGTFYGYTF	TGTGCCAGCAGTGAATTTGGGGGGACTTTTTATGGCTACACCTTC
-	TRBJ1-5	-	TRBV7-9	CASTYPPPEGNQPQHF	TGTGCCAGCACTTACCCCCCGCCTGAGGGCAATCAGCCCCAGCATTTT
-	TRBJ2-7	few	TRBV10-3	CAIAGGYEQYF	TGTGCCATCGCCGGGGGCTACGAGCAGTACTTC
-	TRBJ2-7	-	TRBV5-4	CASSLSSYEQYF	TGTGCCAGCAGCCTAAGCTCCTACGAGCAGTACTTC
-	TRBJ2-7	-	TRBV5-4	CASSSFARSPLEQYF	TGTGCCAGCAGCAGCTTTGCCCGCTCCCCACTCGAGCAGTACTTC
-	TRBJ1-1	-	TRBV6-1	CASSEGRNTEAFF	TGTGCCAGCAGTGAAGGGCGCAACACTGAAGCTTTCTTT
-	TRBJ2-7	-	TRBV5-4	CASSAGWVPSYEQYF	TGTGCCAGCAGCGCGGGCTGGGTCCCTTCCTACGAGCAGTACTTC
-	TRBJ1-1	-	TRBV30	CAWDRPGRSRTEAFF	TGTGCCTGGGACCGCCCGGGCAGGTCCAGAACTGAAGCTTTCTTT
TRBD1	TRBJ2-7	few	TRBV19	CASSATGEYEQYF	TGTGCCAGTAGTGCGACAGGGGAGTACGAGCAGTACTTC
TRBD2	TRBJ2-1	once	TRBV10-2	CASRKPTSGYHNEQFF	TGCGCCAGCAGGAAACCCACTAGCGGATACCACAATGAGCAGTTCTTC
TRBD1	TRBJ2-7	-	TRBV5-1	CASSSGQENYEQYF	TGCGCCAGCAGCTCTGGACAGGAAAACTACGAGCAGTACTTC
-	TRBJ1-1	-	TRBV5-4	CASRSGLDTEAFF	TGTGCCAGCAGGTCGGGACTGGACACTGAAGCTTTCTTT
-	TRBJ1-3	few	TRBV4-2	CASSQDLAGTGNTIYF	TGTGCCAGCAGCCAAGATCTGGCAGGGACTGGAAACACCATATATTTT
-	TRBJ1-1	once	TRBV19	CASSIEGRVNTEAFF	TGTGCCAGTAGTATAGAGGGACGAGTGAACACTGAAGCTTTCTTT
TRBD2	TRBJ2-1	-	TRBV6-6	CASSPGLAGSNEQFF	TGTGCCAGCAGTCCGGGACTAGCGGGTTCCAATGAGCAGTTCTTC
TRBD1	TRBJ2-7	-	TRBV7-9	CASSLGGPGQNYEQYF	TGTGCCAGCAGCTTAGGGGGGCCGGGACAGAACTACGAGCAGTACTTC
TRBD1	TRBJ2-3	-	TRBV6-7	CASSQGTGQGTQYF	TGTGCCAGCAGCCAGGGGACAGGGCAGGGCACGCAGTATTTT
TRBD1	TRBJ2-5	-	TRBV2	CASSTGTGSTQYF	TGTGCCAGCAGCACCGGGACAGGGTCAACCCAGTACTTC
-	TRBJ2-2	-	TRBV18	CASSPPGALNTGELFF	TGTGCCAGCTCACCACCCGGGGCTCTAAACACCGGGGAGCTGTTTTTT
-	TRBJ1-1	-	TRBV7-2	CASSSPAANTEAFF	TGTGCCAGCAGCTCTCCCGCCGCAAACACTGAAGCTTTCTTT
TRBD2	TRBJ2-1	-	TRBV11-2	CASSYPRGRARSYNEQFF	TGTGCCAGCAGCTACCCCCGCGGGAGGGCTCGATCCTACAATGAGCAGTTCTTC
TRBD2	TRBJ2-7	-	TRBV18	CASSPRLADHSYEQYF	TGTGCCAGCTCACCTCGACTAGCGGACCACTCCTACGAGCAGTACTTC
-	TRBJ2-5	-	TRBV19	CASSRRETQYF	TGTGCCAGTTCTAGGCGGGAGACCCAGTACTTC
-	TRBJ2-1	-	TRBV15	CATSLGGEQFF	TGTGCCACCAGCCTTGGCGGTGAGCAGTTCTTC
-	TRBJ2-2	-	TRBV6-1	CASSVYRSGELFF	TGTGCCAGCAGTGTTTACAGATCCGGGGAGCTGTTTTTT
-	TRBJ1-2	-	TRBV2	CASSPANYGYTF	TGTGCCAGCAGTCCAGCTAACTATGGCTACACCTTC
-	TRBJ2-5	-	TRBV5-6	CASSLGSETQYF	TGTGCCAGCAGCCTGGGGTCGGAGACCCAGTACTTC
TRBD2	TRBJ2-5	-	TRBV11-2	CASSLGLAKETQYF	TGTGCCAGCAGCCTGGGACTAGCGAAGGAGACCCAGTACTTC
-	TRBJ1-5	-	TRBV23-1	CASSQADVSSNQPQHF	TGCGCCAGCAGTCAAGCCGATGTGAGTAGCAATCAGCCCCAGCATTTT
TRBD1	TRBJ1-3	-	TRBV5-8	CASSSLQGAGNTIYF	TGTGCCAGCAGCTCTTTACAGGGGGCTGGAAACACCATATATTTT
-	TRBJ1-4	-	TRBV11-2	CASSLVGASNEKLFF	TGTGCCAGCAGCTTAGTAGGGGCTTCTAATGAAAAACTGTTTTTT
-	TRBJ1-2	-	TRBV30	CAWSHSAGWVVGYTF	TGTGCCTGGAGTCACTCGGCAGGGTGGGTGGTCGGCTACACCTTC
TRBD1	TRBJ2-3	-	TRBV7-7	CASSLGTGRTDTQYF	TGTGCTAGCAGCTTGGGGACAGGGAGAACAGATACGCAGTATTTT
-	TRBJ1-4	-	TRBV10-3	CAISEHGGGNEKLFF	TGTGCCATCAGTGAACATGGGGGGGGGAATGAAAAACTGTTTTTT
TRBD1	TRBJ1-1	-	TRBV27	CASSFHGQGANTEAFF	TGTGCCAGCAGTTTCCATGGACAGGGGGCGAACACTGAAGCTTTCTTT
TRBD1	TRBJ2-1	-	TRBV6-5	CASSNPGQGYNEQFF	TGTGCCAGCAGCAACCCGGGACAGGGGTACAATGAGCAGTTCTTC
-	TRBJ2-5	-	TRBV5-6	CASSLAGGQGKETQYF	TGTGCCAGCAGCTTGGCCGGGGGGCAAGGAAAAGAGACCCAGTACTTC